Shown below are 20 T cell receptor beta chains from a single sample sequenced in a study of shared clonotypes between healthy human individuals. Terminally differentiated effector memory CD45RA+ cells were left out of the naive CD8 fraction, which was CD45RO-negative and positively selected for CCR7. The table came from immunoSEQ multiplex PCR; TCRdb's copy has only in-frame clones and leaves some out. The sample contains hundreds of thousands of clones, 95% to 96% of which appear only once. Input material: naive CD8+ T cells sorted from blood. Every receptor here comes from a woman aged 25 to 39 in good health.

The CDR3, as DNA: TGCAGCGGATTTGGGCTAGCGGGAGGGCAGGCCGGGGAGCTGTTTTTT. As protein: CSGFGLAGGQAGELFF. This sequence joins TRBV29-1 and TRBJ2-2, with TRBD2 matching 12 bases. This CDR3 has 16 amino acids. Germline V gene lookup returns CDR1 SQVTM and CDR2 ANQGSEA. With V trimmed by 7 bases and J by 6 bases, 12 bases remained unmatched.

V is TRBV2 and J is TRBJ2-7; 9 bases line up with TRBD2. The CDR3 length is 13 residues. Germline values: CDR1 SNHLY, CDR2 FYNNEI. V dropped 6 bases and J dropped 7; count of bases not matched to a gene: 7. CDR3 loop: CASSGGRAGEQYF. CDR3 coding DNA: TGTGCCAGCAGCGGCGGGAGGGCCGGTGAGCAGTACTTC.

This clone was seen only once. This chain uses TRBV4-1 with TRBJ1-2, with a possible D match to TRBD1 (5 bases). Germline assignment: CDR1 MGHRA and CDR2 YSYEKL. V shed 3 bases and J shed 0 bases, with 14 bases lying between them. The CDR3 sequence is 16 residues long. CDR3 in amino acids: CASSHRGQGANYGYTF. The CDR3 nucleotides read TGCGCCAGCAGCCATAGAGGGCAGGGAGCTAACTATGGCTACACCTTC.

V is TRBV5-4 and J is TRBJ2-2; no clear D gene. The CDR3 totals 11 residues. In germline, CDR1 is SGHNT, CDR2 YYREEE (reference sequence). Trimming shortened V by 4 bases and J by 4 bases, and 2 bases separated the two germline ends. CDR3 protein: CASSITGELFF. CDR3 DNA: TGTGCCAGCAGCATCACCGGGGAGCTGTTTTTT.

The chain is built from TRBV5-1 and TRBJ2-1; 8 nucleotides agree with TRBD2. The CDR3 sequence is 15 residues long. V trimming: 5 bases; J trimming: 9 bases; junction bases outside the gene matches: 13. Germline V lookup: CDR1 SGHRS, CDR2 YFSETQ. DNA for the CDR3: TGCGCCAGCAGTGGCCTCCGGGAGGGCCTCAGTGAGCAGTTCTTC. It yields the protein CASSGLREGLSEQFF. Variable domain in full (rest from reference TRBV5-1 and TRBJ2-1): KAGVTQTPRYLIKTRGQQVTLSCSPISGHRSVSWYQQTPGQGLQFLFEYFSETQRNKGNFPGRFSGRQFSNSRSEMNVSTLELGDSALYLCASSGLREGLSEQFFGPGTRLTVL.

The gene calls are TRBV6-5 and TRBJ2-5; D could derive from TRBD1 or TRBD2 (5 bases each). Between the trimmed V and J ends, which lost 7 bases and 4 bases, there was a span of 19 bases. Germline values: CDR1 MNHEY, CDR2 SVGAGI. This CDR3 comprises 15 residues. The CDR3 bases are TGTGCCAGCAACCCCCTCCCGGTCGGGACAGAGACCCAGTACTTC. Translating it yields CASNPLPVGTETQYF.

The rearrangement uses TRBV28 and TRBJ1-5; 7 bases are a match to TRBD1. CDR3 length: 14 amino acids. Germline assignment: CDR1 MDHEN and CDR2 SYDVKM. J gave up 6 bases and V 3 bases, and 5 bases lay outside the gene matches. CDR3 amino acids: CASSFRGQGQPQHF. The DNA of the CDR3 is TGTGCCAGCAGTTTTAGGGGGCAAGGTCAGCCCCAGCATTTT. The whole variable domain, filled in from reference TRBV28 and TRBJ1-5, reads DVKVTQSSRYLVKRTGEKVFLECVQDMDHENMFWYRQDPGLGLRLIYFSYDVKMKEKGDIPEGYSVSREKKERFSLILESASTNQTSMYLCASSFRGQGQPQHFGDGTRLSIL.

This sequence joins TRBV11-2 and TRBJ2-3; possibly TRBD2 for D (5 bases). The CDR3 length is 14 residues. Per the germline V gene, CDR1 is SGHAT and CDR2 is FQNNGV. V lost 3 bases to trimming and J lost 0 bases, with 7 bases between them. The DNA for the CDR3 is TGTGCCAGCAGCTTTCCGGGAAGCACAGATACGCAGTATTTT. Translated, it gives CASSFPGSTDTQYF.

The chain carries TRBV5-4 and TRBJ1-2; D not resolved. CDR1 is SGHNT, CDR2 YYREEE, per germline (reference sequence). V lost 4 bases and J lost 4, with 5 bases in between. The CDR3 has 11 residues. Written as DNA, the CDR3 is TGTGCCAGCAGCCGGGGCTATGGCTACACCTTC. Its translation: CASSRGYGYTF.

This chain connects TRBV27 to TRBJ2-1; 8 nucleotides align to TRBD1. Germline CDR1 MNHEY, CDR2 SMNVEV (reference sequence). The V segment lost 3 bases and the J segment 9 bases; nucleotides outside the gene matches: 10. The CDR3 length is 15 residues. CDR3 bases: TGTGCCAGCAGTTTTGAAGGACAGGGTATTGGTGAGCAGTTCTTC. Its protein is CASSFEGQGIGEQFF.

The rearrangement links TRBV4-1 to TRBJ2-1; D remains unclear. V shed 3 bases and J shed 6 bases, with 21 bases lying between them. CDR3 size: 17 residues. CDR1 and CDR2 (germline): MGHRA, YSYEKL. The CDR3 reads CASSHRHSEDLFNEQFF. The CDR3, as DNA: TGCGCCAGCAGCCACCGCCACTCAGAAGATTTGTTCAATGAGCAGTTCTTC.

The CDR3 nucleotides read TGTGCCAGCAGTTTACTTGGGGCGCCATCCCATGGCAATCAGCCCCAGCATTTT. Translating gives CASSLLGAPSHGNQPQHF. The chain links TRBV27 to TRBJ1-5, with D perhaps matching TRBD1 (5 bases). CDR1 and CDR2 (germline): MNHEY, SMNVEV (reference sequence). This CDR3 has 18 residues. Trimming took off 2 bases at V and 2 bases at J, with 19 bases between the two ends.

The chain has TRBV11-2 and TRBJ2-4; perhaps TRBD2 as D (6 bases). V gave up 3 bases and J gave up 13 bases, with 22 bases separating them. This CDR3 contains 15 residues. Germline assignment: CDR1 SGHAT and CDR2 FQNNGV. As DNA, the CDR3 is TGTGCCAGCAGCTTCGTCCCGGGGGTTGGAGTAGGGCAGTACTTC. This gives the protein CASSFVPGVGVGQYF.

This chain links TRBV28 with TRBJ1-1, with D possibly TRBD1 on 6 matching bases. The CDR3 has 14 residues. Deletions cut 6 bases from V and 1 base from J, with 12 bases between. The V gene's germline CDR1 is MDHEN and CDR2 SYDVKM. The CDR3 protein is CASSWDTKNTEAFF. CDR3 bases: TGTGCCAGCAGCTGGGACACGAAGAACACTGAAGCTTTCTTT.

This chain connects TRBV28 to TRBJ2-7; 9 bases map to TRBD1. The CDR3 spans 17 residues. V shed 4 bases, J shed 1 base, and the junction held 11 bases outside the gene matches. Germline CDR1 and CDR2: MDHEN and SYDVKM. The CDR3 sequence: CASSYNTRDRASYEQYF. CDR3 coding DNA: TGTGCCAGCAGTTATAATACCCGGGACAGGGCGTCCTACGAGCAGTACTTC.

In the case of this clone: The sample carries other DNA sequences with the same CDR3. The V gene is TRBV13, the J gene TRBJ2-7; no definite D call. Trimming stripped 1 base from V and 1 base from J, with 5 bases between. This CDR3 comprises 13 residues. Germline assignment: CDR1 PRHDT and CDR2 FYEKMQ (reference sequence). The CDR3 sequence is CASSLASSYEQYF. CDR3 DNA: TGTGCCAGCAGCTTAGCCTCGTCCTACGAGCAGTACTTC.

This chain links TRBV15 with TRBJ2-1; no definite D call. The V gene's germline CDR1 is LNHNV and CDR2 YYDKDF (reference sequence). V was pared by 0 bases and J by 3 bases, with 9 bases between. The CDR3 is 15 residues long. The CDR3 here is CATSRDADSYNEQFF. The DNA for the CDR3 is TGTGCCACCAGCAGAGACGCAGATAGCTACAATGAGCAGTTCTTC.

The genes are TRBV7-9 and TRBJ2-7; 11 nucleotides line up with TRBD2. Unmatched junction bases numbered 8, after V lost 5 bases and J lost 2 bases. CDR1 and CDR2 from the germline V gene are SEHNR and FQNEAQ (reference sequence). This CDR3 is built from 16 residues. The CDR3 protein is CASSPPSGRTPYEQYF. DNA of the CDR3: TGTGCCAGCAGCCCTCCTAGCGGGAGGACCCCCTACGAGCAGTACTTC.

In regard to this clone: The junction departs from the called germline gene at one end, perhaps through a read error. Other nucleotide sequences from this sample produce the same CDR3. This rearrangement joins TRBV27 to TRBJ1-5, with 11 bases fitting TRBD1. The CDR3 loop spans 14 amino acids. Germline V lookup: CDR1 MNHEY, CDR2 SMNVEV (reference sequence). DNA of the CDR3: TGTGCCAGCACCCGGACAGGGGGCAACCAGCCCCAGCATTTT. It translates to CASTRTGGNQPQHF.

Only one count was recorded for this clone. The chain has TRBV29-1 and TRBJ1-2; D unresolved. There are 13 residues in the CDR3. Germline V gene sequence: CDR1 SQVTM, CDR2 ANQGSEA. Trimming removed 2 bases at V and 5 bases at J, with 12 bases between. CDR3 region: CSVEPPGIYGYTF. The CDR3 DNA reads as TGCAGCGTTGAACCCCCCGGTATATATGGCTACACCTTC.